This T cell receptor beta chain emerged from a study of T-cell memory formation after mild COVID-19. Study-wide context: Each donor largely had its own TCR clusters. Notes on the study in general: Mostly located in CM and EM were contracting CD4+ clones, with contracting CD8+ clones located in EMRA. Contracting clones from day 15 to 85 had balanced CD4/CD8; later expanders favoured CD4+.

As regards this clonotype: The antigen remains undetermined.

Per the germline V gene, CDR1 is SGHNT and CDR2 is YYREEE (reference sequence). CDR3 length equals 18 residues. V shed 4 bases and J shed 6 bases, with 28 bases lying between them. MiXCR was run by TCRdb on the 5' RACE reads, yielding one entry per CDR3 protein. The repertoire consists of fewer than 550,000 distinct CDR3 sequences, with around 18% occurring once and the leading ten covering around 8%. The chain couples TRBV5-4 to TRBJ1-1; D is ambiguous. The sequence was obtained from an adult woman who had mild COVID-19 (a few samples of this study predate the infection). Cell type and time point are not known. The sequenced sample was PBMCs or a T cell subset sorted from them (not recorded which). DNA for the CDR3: TGTGCCAGCAGCACCATGGGATCGCGTTTAAGTCGTGGTCCTGAAGCTTTCTTT. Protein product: CASSTMGSRLSRGPEAFF.